This is a list of T cell receptor beta chains from one sample in a study of CD8 T cells in Susac syndrome. One entry per CDR3 protein, called by TCRdb with MiXCR from the immunoSEQ multiplex PCR reads. The table records roughly 120,000 distinct CDR3 sequences, about 94% of them present only once. The sample comprised CD4+ T cells from PBMCs. The receptors were sampled from a human donor with multiple sclerosis. The CDR3 runs from the conserved cysteine through the conserved F or W. D genes are given only for firm matches. The size entry is marked missing in some rows and otherwise reads once, few, many or a size class.

TGTGCCATCAGTGGGCGGAGCCTTAGCACAGATACGCAGTATTTT CAISGRSLSTDTQYF . TRBV10-3 . TRBJ2-3 15
TGTGCCAGTAGTATAAAGGCTAGCGGGGAAGACATTCAGTACTTC CASSIKASGEDIQYF . TRBV19 TRBD2 TRBJ2-4 15
TGTGCCAGCAGCCCGTCCGACAAGAACACTGAAGCTTTCTTT CASSPSDKNTEAFF . TRBV4-2 . TRBJ1-1 14
TGTGCCAGCAGCGAATTATCCCAGGGAGGTGGCGAGCAGTACTTC CASSELSQGGGEQYF . TRBV6-1 . TRBJ2-7 15
TGTGCCAGCAGTTCCTGGACAGTCTATGGCTACACCTTC CASSSWTVYGYTF . TRBV12-3/TRBV12-4 . TRBJ1-2 13
TGTGCCAGCAGCCAAGGGGAATGGGGGGCAAGCAATCAGCCCCAGCATTTT CASSQGEWGASNQPQHF . TRBV3-1 . TRBJ1-5 17
TGTGCCAGCAGCTCTGGACTAGCGGGGATCACCTACGAGCAGTACTTC CASSSGLAGITYEQYF . TRBV13 TRBD2 TRBJ2-7 16
TGTGCCACCAGCAGAGATAGGACAGGGGCAGGGACCTATGGCTACACCTTC CATSRDRTGAGTYGYTF . TRBV15 TRBD1 TRBJ1-2 17
TGCGCCAGCAGCCAAGGGAAGGGACAGGGTTCATCTGAAGCTTTCTTT CASSQGKGQGSSEAFF . TRBV4-3 TRBD1 TRBJ1-1 16
TGCGCCAGCAGCACGGGGGCACTGGGCAATTCACCCCTCCACTTT CASSTGALGNSPLHF once TRBV5-1 . TRBJ1-6 15
TGTGCCAGCAGCTTAACGAACTATGGCTACACCTTC CASSLTNYGYTF . TRBV7-2 . TRBJ1-2 12
TGCGCCAGCAGCTTTTCGACAGTGAACACCGGGGAGCTGTTTTTT CASSFSTVNTGELFF . TRBV5-1 . TRBJ2-2 15
TGTGCCAGCAGCCCCCGAAAGTCCCTAGCGGGAACGCGGTACGAGCAGTACTTC CASSPRKSLAGTRYEQYF . TRBV9 TRBD2 TRBJ2-7 18
TGTGCCAGCAGCCTATCGTACGTGAACACTGAAGCTTTCTTT CASSLSYVNTEAFF . TRBV7-2 . TRBJ1-1 14
TGTGCCAGCACCTTGACAGGGAACTATGGCTACACCTTC CASTLTGNYGYTF . TRBV7-2 TRBD1 TRBJ1-2 13
TGTGCCAGCAGCCAAGACCAGGGTCAGCCCCAGCATTTT CASSQDQGQPQHF . TRBV4-2 . TRBJ1-5 13
TGTGCCAGCAGTGACCAGATAGCGGGGGGATCCTACAATGAGCAGTTCTTC CASSDQIAGGSYNEQFF . TRBV25-1 TRBD2 TRBJ2-1 17
TGTGCCAGCAGCCAAGATTTTGGGGACAGTAATGAAAAACTGTTTTTT CASSQDFGDSNEKLFF . TRBV14 TRBD1 TRBJ1-4 16
TGCGCCAGCAGCACGGGACAGGGTACCTATGGCTACACCTTC CASSTGQGTYGYTF . TRBV5-1 TRBD1 TRBJ1-2 14
TGTGCCTGGAGATGGGTAGACACCGGGGAGCTGTTTTTT CAWRWVDTGELFF . TRBV30 . TRBJ2-2 13
TGTGCCAGCAGCCTCGAGGGCATCCAGCAGTACTTC CASSLEGIQQYF . TRBV3-1 . TRBJ2-7 12
TGTGCCAGTAGGGGAAGACAGGGGGCTGAGACCCAGTACTTC CASRGRQGAETQYF . TRBV19 TRBD1 TRBJ2-5 14
TGCAGCGCTGGGGAAGAGGGGATTCAGTTCTTC CSAGEEGIQFF once TRBV29-1 . TRBJ2-1 11
TGTGCCAGCAGGGCGGCCTCAGGGACGACTAGTGGCTACACCTTC CASRAASGTTSGYTF . TRBV2 . TRBJ1-2 15
TGTGCCAGCAGCTTGGTTATGGGGGCGCGCACCGGGGAGCTGTTTTTT CASSLVMGARTGELFF . TRBV5-4 . TRBJ2-2 16
TGCGCCAGCAGCTTGGCCGGGACCGTCCCAATGGAGCAGTTCTTC CASSLAGTVPMEQFF . TRBV5-1 . TRBJ2-1 15
TGTGCCAGCAGCTTACCTACTAGCGGGAGCACAGATACGCAGTATTTT CASSLPTSGSTDTQYF . TRBV7-9 TRBD2 TRBJ2-3 16